A single T cell receptor (beta chain) is shown here with its context. The CDR3 runs to 14 residues. In germline, CDR1 is LNHDA, CDR2 SQIVND (reference sequence). Unmatched junction bases numbered 6, after V lost 5 bases and J lost 7 bases. The data were obtained in a study of glioma-infiltrating T cells after dendritic cell vaccination. Assay: immunoSEQ multiplex PCR; the TCRdb copy retains only in-frame clones and omits some. In the table there are around 58,000 clones, around four fifths of which are singletons. V is TRBV19 and J is TRBJ2-7; 12 bases fit TRBD1. Material: blood, obtained before dendritic cell vaccination. The receptor was derived from a human donor with glioblastoma. Here the CDR3 reads CASSPGQGAGEQYF. The CDR3 DNA sequence: TGTGCCAGTAGTCCGGGACAGGGGGCGGGGGAGCAGTACTTC.